This passage covers 6 T cell receptor beta chains from one sample sequenced in a study of cytomegalovirus exposure and HLA in healthy donors. The PCR was carried out with 60 Vbeta primers and 13 Jbeta primers. Repertoires were generated with immunoSEQ multiplex PCR, while TCRdb's copy carries only in-frame clones and drops some. The sample has more than 140,000 clones; 82% are singletons. Input material: PBMCs. These receptors all stem from a man younger than 45 in good health and CMV-seropositive.

The rearrangement links TRBV9 to TRBJ1-1, with TRBD1 matching over 7 bases. J lost 6 bases, V lost 3 bases, and 8 bases had no gene match. Germline CDR1 and CDR2: SGDLS and YYNGEE. The CDR3 covers 14 residues. The CDR3 is CASSDAGGRAEAFF. The CDR3 DNA follows: TGTGCCAGCAGCGACGCAGGGGGTAGGGCTGAAGCTTTCTTT.

This clone was counted a single time. The chain has TRBV9 and TRBJ2-1; the match to TRBD2 covers 7 bases. V lost 3 bases and J lost 5; bases outside the gene matches: 11. The CDR3 consists of 16 residues. CDR1 and CDR2 from the germline V gene are SGDLS and YYNGEE. The CDR3 reads CASSDPRREPHNEQFF. As DNA, the CDR3 is TGTGCCAGCAGCGACCCCCGGCGGGAGCCCCACAATGAGCAGTTCTTC.

The chain uses TRBV18 and TRBJ1-4; D is ambiguous. Per germline, CDR1 KGHSH and CDR2 LQKENI. The CDR3 runs to 15 residues. The germline V and J ends were trimmed by 6 bases and 3 bases, with 14 bases remaining between them. CDR3 protein: CASSHSKPPNEKLFF. CDR3 in DNA: TGTGCCAGCTCCCACTCCAAGCCGCCTAATGAAAAACTGTTTTTT.

This chain uses TRBV6-5 with TRBJ2-1, with a tentative D call TRBD2 (5 bases). The CDR3 has 15 residues. Deletions cut 2 bases from V and 3 bases from J, with 11 bases between. The germline CDR1 and CDR2 sequences are MNHEY and SVGAGI. DNA of the CDR3: TGTGCCAGCAGTTACGCGGAGGTCGGCTACAATGAGCAGTTCTTC. Translating gives CASSYAEVGYNEQFF.

The genes are TRBV4-2 and TRBJ2-7; D call uncertain. Germline CDR1 reads LGHNA; CDR2 reads YNFKEQ. V was shortened by 3 bases and J by 6 bases, with 12 bases between the two germline ends. The CDR3 sequence is 13 residues long. The CDR3 DNA reads TGTGCCAGCAGCCAGCACACAGTCTCCGAGCAGTACTTC. Translating gives CASSQHTVSEQYF.

The chain has TRBV6-5 and TRBJ1-6, with 7 bases identical to TRBD1. Losses at the gene ends were 6 bases for V and 11 bases for J; bases not matched to a gene: 13. The CDR3 has 15 residues. Germline V CDR1 and CDR2: MNHEY, SVGAGI. CDR3 residues: CASRQPGQRNPPLHF. CDR3 coding DNA: TGTGCCAGCAGACAACCGGGACAGCGAAATCCACCCCTCCACTTT.